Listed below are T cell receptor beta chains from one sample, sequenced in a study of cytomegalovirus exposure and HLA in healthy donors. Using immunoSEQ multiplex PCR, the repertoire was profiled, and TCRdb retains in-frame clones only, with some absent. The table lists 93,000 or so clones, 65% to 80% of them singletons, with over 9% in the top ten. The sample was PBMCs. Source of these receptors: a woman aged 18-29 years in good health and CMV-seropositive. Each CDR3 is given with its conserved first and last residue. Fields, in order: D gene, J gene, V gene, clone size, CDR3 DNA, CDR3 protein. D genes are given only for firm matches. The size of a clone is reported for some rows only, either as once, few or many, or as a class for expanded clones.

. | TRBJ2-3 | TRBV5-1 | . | TGCGCCAGCAGCCCCCGGGGGACCGACACAGATACGCAGTATTTT | CASSPRGTDTDTQYF
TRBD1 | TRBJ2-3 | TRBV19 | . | TGTGCCAGTAGTCTTTCCGGGACAGGGAAGGATACGCAGTATTTT | CASSLSGTGKDTQYF
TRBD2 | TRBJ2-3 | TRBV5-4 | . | TGTGCCAGCAGCTTGTCATTGACTAGCGGGGGGTTCACAGATACGCAGTATTTT | CASSLSLTSGGFTDTQYF
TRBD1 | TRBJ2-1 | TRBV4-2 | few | TGTGCCAGCAGCCAACAAACCTGGGACAGAGCCACCCGCAATGAGCAGTTCTTC | CASSQQTWDRATRNEQFF
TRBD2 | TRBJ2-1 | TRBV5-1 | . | TGCGCCAGCAGCTTGGAAGGGACTAGCGCCGGAAGGCTGGAAAAGTTCTTC | CASSLEGTSAGRLEKFF
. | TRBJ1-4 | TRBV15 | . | TGTGCCACGGCCCTCAGGGCAACTAATGAAAAACTGTTTTTT | CATALRATNEKLFF
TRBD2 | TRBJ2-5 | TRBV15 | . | TGTGCCACCAGCAGAGATAGGGGGAGACTAGCGGGAGTCCAAGAGACCCAGTACTTC | CATSRDRGRLAGVQETQYF
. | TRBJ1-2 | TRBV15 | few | TGTGCCACCAGGGAACAGGGTGTCGGTGGCTACACCTTC | CATREQGVGGYTF
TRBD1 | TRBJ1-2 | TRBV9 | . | TGTGCCAGCAGCGCAGACGGGACAGCTTATGGCTACACCTTC | CASSADGTAYGYTF
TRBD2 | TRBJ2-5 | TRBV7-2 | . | TGTGCCAGCAGCTTCAGTCTAGCGGGGGCGCAGTACTTC | CASSFSLAGAQYF
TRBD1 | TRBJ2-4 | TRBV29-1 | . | TGCAGCGTTGAAGGACAGGGCGACAAAAACATTCAGTACTTC | CSVEGQGDKNIQYF
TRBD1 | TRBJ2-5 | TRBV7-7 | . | TGTGCTAGCAGCCAATTGCGACTTTTCCGGGACAGGGGGGAGACCCAGTACTTC | CASSQLRLFRDRGETQYF
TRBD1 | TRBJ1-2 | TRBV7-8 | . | TGTGCCAGCAGCCGCCAGACAGGGGGCGACCTTGGCTACACCTTC | CASSRQTGGDLGYTF
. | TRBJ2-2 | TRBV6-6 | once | TGTGCCAGCAGGGGCTCGAACACCGGGGAGCTGTTTTTT | CASRGSNTGELFF
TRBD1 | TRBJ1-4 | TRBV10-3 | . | TGTGCCATCAGTGAGGGGTCGGACAGGGGGGAGGAAAAACTGTTTTTT | CAISEGSDRGEEKLFF
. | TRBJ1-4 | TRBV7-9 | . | TGTGCCAGCAGCTTATACAAGGCGGGGGGAAAACTGTTTTTT | CASSLYKAGGKLFF
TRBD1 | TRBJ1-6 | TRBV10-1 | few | TGCGCCAGCAGTTGGGACAGAGATTCACCCCTCCACTTT | CASSWDRDSPLHF
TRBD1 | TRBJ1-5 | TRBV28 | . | TGTGCCGCCCTGCCCCAGGGGGCTTTTATTAATCAGCCCCAGCATTTT | CAALPQGAFINQPQHF